Listed here are 4 T cell receptor beta chains from one sample, sequenced in a study of molecular identifiers for immune sequencing clone quantification. TCRdb itself ran the PCR reads through MiXCR, one entry per CDR3 protein. The repertoire includes about 630,000 distinct CDR3 sequences, roughly 25% of them detected once, and 0.7% to 0.95% sits in the top ten. The material sequenced was naive CD8+ T cells from blood, with Jurkat cell RNA spiked in. The subset here: FACS-sorted CD8+CD4-CCR7+CD45RA+ naive T cells. These receptors were obtained from a human donor in good health. Some libraries in this study had Jurkat cell RNA spiked in.

Details on this clonotype: This may be a read error: a much more frequent sequence differs by one nucleotide. This chain links TRBV4-3 with TRBJ1-2; 7 positions agree with TRBD1. The V gene's germline CDR1 is LGHNA and CDR2 YSLEER. The CDR3 runs to 16 residues. With V trimmed by 0 bases and J by 7 bases, 11 bases remained unmatched. The CDR3 bases are TGCGCCAGCAGCCAAGATCCCAACAGGGGACGATTTGGCTACACCTTC. Encoded protein: CASSQDPNRGRFGYTF.

The V call is TRBV9, the J call TRBJ2-3; D is possibly TRBD2 (6 bases). This CDR3 has 17 residues. The germline V gene has CDR1 SGDLS and CDR2 YYNGEE. Trimming cost V 4 bases and J 0 bases, with 18 bases left between them. This CDR3 reads CASSYNPRGVSTDTQYF. Here the CDR3 DNA reads TGTGCCAGCAGCTATAACCCGCGGGGCGTTAGCACAGATACGCAGTATTTT.

This clonotype has just one count. The chain employs TRBV7-2 and TRBJ2-5; 11 positions agree with TRBD2. CDR3 length equals 17 residues. Trimming removed 3 bases from V and 2 bases from J; junction bases left unmatched: 8. The V gene's germline CDR1 is SGHTA and CDR2 FQGNSA. CDR3 sequence (DNA): TGTGCCAGCAGCTTCCCAATACTAGCGGGGGCTCAAGAGACCCAGTACTTC. Residues: CASSFPILAGAQETQYF.

This clonotype occurred many times. V and J are TRBV7-9 and TRBJ2-7, with TRBD2 identical over 11 bases. This CDR3 region has 17 residues. In germline, CDR1 is SEHNR, CDR2 FQNEAQ (reference sequence). V trimming: 5 bases; J trimming: 0 bases; junction bases outside the gene matches: 9. This CDR3 reads CASSPRTSGSSSYEQYF. In nucleotides, the CDR3 is TGTGCCAGCAGCCCAAGGACTAGCGGGTCCAGCTCCTACGAGCAGTACTTC.